The clone carrying this T cell receptor (beta chain) was seen ten or more times. This CDR3 is built from 15 residues. V lost 7 bases, J lost 7 bases, and 10 bases stayed unmatched. The sample is drawn from a study of identical twins. TCRdb re-derived calls from the 5' RACE reads in MiXCR, one entry per CDR3 protein. The sample contains 690,000 or so distinct CDR3 sequences, 5.5% to 7.5% of which appear only once. The chain has TRBV12-3 or TRBV12-4 and TRBJ2-1; 10 nucleotides line up with TRBD2. The source material was naive T cells sorted from blood. This TCR was recovered from a young man in good health. CDR3 sequence (DNA): TGTGCCAGCACCAAAGCGGGAGGGGCTCGGAATGAGCAGTTCTTC. Translated, it gives CASTKAGGARNEQFF.